These 20 T cell receptor beta chains were sequenced from one sample in a study of blood T cells in healthy people across ages. Sample-barcoded 5' priming and a J-beta primer mix drove a second PCR of about 6 to 12 cycles. TCRdb used MiXCR to reprocess the 5' RACE reads, holding one entry per CDR3 protein. This sample has some 1 million distinct CDR3 sequences, with more than 40% found just once. The sequencing input was blood. The receptors come from a woman aged 60-75 years in good health.

This clonotype was seen many times. This chain uses TRBV29-1 with TRBJ2-6; weak D call: TRBD2 (5 bases). CDR3 length equals 15 residues. V lost 3 bases to trimming and J lost 0 bases, with 9 bases between them. Germline V gene lookup returns CDR1 SQVTM and CDR2 ANQGSEA. This chain's CDR3 is CSVEVGSSGANVLTF. The CDR3 nucleotides read TGCAGCGTTGAGGTGGGGAGCTCTGGGGCCAACGTCCTGACTTTC.

This clonotype has only a few counts. V usage is TRBV29-1 and J usage is TRBJ2-3; D possibly matches TRBD1 or TRBD2 (5 bases each). Trimming pared 1 base from V and 2 bases from J, leaving 7 bases between. The CDR3 contains 13 residues. Germline lookup yields CDR1 SQVTM and CDR2 ANQGSEA. The CDR3 DNA is TGCAGCGTTGAAGCGGGGCTCACAGATACGCAGTATTTT. Translating gives CSVEAGLTDTQYF.

The chain employs TRBV27 and TRBJ2-1; D is unresolved. The CDR3 has 15 residues. Germline-derived CDR1 and CDR2 are MNHEY and SMNVEV (reference sequence). V was shortened by 3 bases and J by 1 base, with 10 bases between the two germline ends. The CDR3 coding sequence is TGTGCCAGCAGTTTGGGGAAATTGTCCTACAATGAGCAGTTCTTC. This encodes CASSLGKLSYNEQFF.

This clonotype was recorded once. The chain uses TRBV29-1 and TRBJ2-7; 8 bases are a match to TRBD1. This CDR3 contains 13 residues. CDR1 and CDR2 (germline): SQVTM, ANQGSEA. With 4 bases clipped from V and 4 bases from J, the junction kept 6 bases outside the gene matches. The CDR3 loop reads CSVAGGGRYEQYF. CDR3 DNA: TGCAGCGTTGCAGGGGGCGGTAGATACGAGCAGTACTTC.

This clonotype was counted only a few times. V and J are TRBV20-1 and TRBJ1-1; D unclear. The V and J ends lost 5 bases and 0 bases respectively, with 16 bases between them. This CDR3 region has 15 residues. The germline gives CDR1 DFQATT, CDR2 SNEGSKA (reference sequence). The CDR3: CSADSPRGMNTEAFF. CDR3 in DNA: TGCAGTGCTGATTCGCCACGGGGAATGAACACTGAAGCTTTCTTT.

The rearrangement links TRBV7-6 to TRBJ2-5; the match to TRBD1 covers 9 bases. Trimming cost V 0 bases and J 4 bases; bases outside gene matches: 3. CDR1 is SGHVS, CDR2 FNYEAQ, per germline. The CDR3 is made up of 15 amino acids. For the CDR3, the DNA is TGTGCCAGCAGCTTAGCGAAGGACAGGGGAGAGACCCAGTACTTC. Translation gives CASSLAKDRGETQYF. Looking up the rest from reference TRBV7-6 and TRBJ2-5 gives the full variable domain: GAGVSQSPRYKVTKRGQDVALRCDPISGHVSLYWYRQALGQGPEFLTYFNYEAQQDKSGLPNDRFSAERPEGSISTLTIQRTEQRDSAMYRCASSLAKDRGETQYFGPGTRLLVL.

In its sample, this clonotype was seen a few times. V usage is TRBV7-9 and J usage is TRBJ2-7, with a weak D call TRBD2 (7 bases). Per the germline V gene, CDR1 is SEHNR and CDR2 is FQNEAQ (reference sequence). There are 15 residues in the CDR3. V was cut by 6 bases and J by 1 base, with 16 bases left in between. This chain's CDR3 is CASRRGGDVSYEQYF. DNA of the CDR3: TGTGCCAGCAGGAGGGGGGGGGACGTATCCTACGAGCAGTACTTC.

The rearrangement links TRBV28 to TRBJ1-2; 11 bases are a match to TRBD1. Germline V gives CDR1 MDHEN, CDR2 SYDVKM. V lost 3 bases and J lost 8; bases outside the gene matches: 8. CDR3 size: 15 residues. The DNA for the CDR3 is TGTGCCAGCAGTTTTCCCCGGGGACAGGGGGACGGCTACACCTTC. Residues: CASSFPRGQGDGYTF.

The chain links TRBV25-1 to TRBJ2-7, with 10 bases aligning to TRBD1. The germline V gene has CDR1 MGHDK and CDR2 SYGVNS. V dropped 3 bases and J dropped 2; count of bases not matched to a gene: 7. CDR3 length: 16 amino acids. CDR3 protein: CASSDPSTGGPYEQYF. CDR3 nucleotide sequence: TGTGCCAGCAGTGACCCCTCGACAGGGGGCCCCTACGAGCAGTACTTC.

The chain employs TRBV6-6 and TRBJ2-1, with no clear D. V dropped 8 bases and J dropped 8 bases, with 16 bases sitting between them. Germline-derived CDR1 and CDR2 are MNHNY and SVGAGI (reference sequence). This CDR3 has 13 residues. The CDR3 sequence is CASRKDPTDEQFF. CDR3 bases: TGTGCCAGCCGTAAGGACCCGACGGATGAGCAGTTCTTC.

The V gene is TRBV20-1, the J gene TRBJ2-3, with 10 bases matching TRBD2. This CDR3 is built from 15 residues. V lost 1 base to trimming and J lost 2 bases; unmatched junction nucleotides: 3. The germline gives CDR1 DFQATT, CDR2 SNEGSKA (reference sequence). The chain's CDR3 is CSARASGRVTDTQYF. The CDR3 DNA reads TGCAGTGCTAGAGCTAGCGGGAGAGTCACAGATACGCAGTATTTT.

J is TRBJ2-5 and V is TRBV7-2; 12 bases are a match to TRBD2. The J call may be incorrect, as the DNA end agrees better with TRBJ2-7. The germline V gene has CDR1 SGHTA and CDR2 FQGNSA. The CDR3 is made up of 15 amino acids. CDR3 DNA sequence: TGTGCCAGTGCTCTGACTAGCGGGAGTTTCCACGAGCAGTACTTC. As protein: CASALTSGSFHEQYF.

The CDR3 nucleotides are TGTGCCAGCAGTTTAAGGTTTCGGGGCCAGGTTGGCTACACCTTC. Protein sequence: CASSLRFRGQVGYTF. This chain connects TRBV12-3 or TRBV12-4 to TRBJ1-2; possibly TRBD1 for D (5 bases). CDR3 length: 15 amino acids. The germline V and J ends were trimmed by 2 bases and 7 bases, with 17 bases remaining between them.

Concerning this clonotype: One end of the junction fails to match germline, which may point to a read error. The J gene is TRBJ2-5, the V gene TRBV29-1, with 11 bases fitting TRBD1. In germline, CDR1 is SQVTM, CDR2 ANQGSEA. This CDR3 has 15 residues. Here the CDR3 reads CSVERDRGRSETRYF. The CDR3 nucleotides read TGCAGCGTTGAGAGGGACAGGGGGAGATCGGAGACCCGGTACTTC.

The V gene is TRBV4-1, the J gene TRBJ2-5, with 8 bases matching TRBD1. The CDR3 consists of 15 residues. Germline CDR1 MGHRA, CDR2 YSYEKL. The V gene end was trimmed by 0 bases and the J gene end by 1 base; junction bases not matched to a gene: 1. CDR3 nucleotide sequence: TGCGCCAGCAGCCAAGACGGGACAGGCCAAGAGACCCAGTACTTC. It encodes CASSQDGTGQETQYF.

V gene TRBV6-5 combines with J gene TRBJ2-5; 8 bases are a match to TRBD2. The V gene's germline CDR1 is MNHEY and CDR2 SVGAGI. The CDR3 runs 15 residues. With V trimmed by 2 bases and J by 5 bases, 7 bases remained unmatched. In DNA, the CDR3 is TGTGCCAGCAGTTACGACGGGGGGGCCTGGGAGACCCAGTACTTC. Translated: CASSYDGGAWETQYF.

This clonotype appeared a single time. The rearrangement links TRBV2 to TRBJ2-5, with 13 nucleotides matching TRBD2. The germline CDR1 and CDR2 sequences are SNHLY and FYNNEI. The CDR3 is 18 amino acids. With V trimmed by 1 base and J by 0 bases, 5 bases remained unmatched. The CDR3 region is CASSEEGLAGLNQETQYF. The CDR3 DNA reads as TGTGCCAGCAGTGAAGAGGGACTAGCGGGATTAAACCAAGAGACCCAGTACTTC.

V gene TRBV20-1 combines with J gene TRBJ1-5; D is ambiguous. The V gene's germline CDR1 is DFQATT and CDR2 SNEGSKA (reference sequence). The CDR3 is 10 residues long. V shed 0 bases and J shed 9 bases, with 3 bases lying between them. The CDR3 region has the DNA TGCAGTGCTAGAGATTGGCCCCAGCATTTT. It translates to CSARDWPQHF.

This CDR3 reads CASSYSLSSSLDEQYF. CDR3 DNA: TGTGCCAGCAGTTACTCGCTTAGTAGTAGTCTAGATGAGCAGTACTTC. This chain connects TRBV6-5 to TRBJ2-5; the D is unclear. This CDR3 region has 16 residues. Trimming cost V 0 bases and J 11 bases, with 22 bases left between them. The V gene's germline CDR1 is MNHEY and CDR2 SVGAGI.

This rearrangement joins TRBV7-9 to TRBJ2-5; 10 bases fit TRBD1. The CDR3 is 14 amino acids. J was trimmed by 5 bases and V by 11 bases; bases with no gene match: 11. Germline CDR1 SEHNR, CDR2 FQNEAQ (reference sequence). CDR3 in DNA: TGTGCCTCCTCAAGGGACAGGGGTAGTGAGACCCAGTACTTC. It yields the protein CASSRDRGSETQYF. Based on the CDR3 plus reference TRBV7-9 and TRBJ2-5, the full variable domain is DTGVSQNPRHKITKRGQNVTFRCDPISEHNRLYWYRQTLGQGPEFLTYFQNEAQLEKSRLLSDRFSAERPKGSFSTLEIQRTEQGDSAMYLCASSRDRGSETQYFGPGTRLLVL.